These 5 T cell receptor beta chains originate from one sample sequenced in a study of cytomegalovirus exposure and HLA in healthy donors. Use of 60 Vbeta and 13 Jbeta primers characterized the PCR. Method: immunoSEQ multiplex PCR; TCRdb's copy keeps in-frame clones and lacks some. Of about 170,000 clones in the sample, approximately 85% are singletons; the top ten hold 4.8%. The sample consisted of PBMCs. These receptors were obtained from a girl aged 10 to 17 in good health and CMV-seropositive.

The chain couples TRBV6-5 to TRBJ1-2; 8 nucleotides line up with TRBD1. Looked up from germline, CDR1 is MNHEY and CDR2 is SVGAGI. CDR3 length: 13 amino acids. V lost 5 bases, J lost 8 bases, and 7 bases stayed unmatched. The CDR3: CASSRGQGRGYTF. Here the CDR3 DNA reads TGTGCCAGCAGTCGAGGACAGGGACGAGGCTACACCTTC.

This clone was recorded a few times. CDR3 nucleotides: TGCGCCAGCAGTTGGACTAGCGGGGGGAAAAATGAGCAGTTCTTC. Protein sequence: CASSWTSGGKNEQFF. This chain connects TRBV10-1 to TRBJ2-1; TRBD2 agrees at 14 bases. CDR1 is WNHNN, CDR2 SYGVQD, per germline (reference sequence). The CDR3 totals 15 residues. Trimming removed 5 bases from V and 7 bases from J; junction bases left unmatched: 4.

The gene calls are TRBV7-9 and TRBJ1-2; D gene unclear. The CDR3 sequence is 16 residues long. The germline V gene encodes CDR1 SEHNR and CDR2 FQNEAQ (reference sequence). The germline V and J ends were trimmed by 5 bases and 3 bases, with 19 bases remaining between them. For the CDR3, the DNA is TGTGCCAGCAGCACCCCCCGAGGGAAGGGCCACTATGGCTACACCTTC. It yields the protein CASSTPRGKGHYGYTF.

The chain couples TRBV9 to TRBJ2-5; 7 bases are a match to TRBD1. The J call may be faulty, since TRBJ2-7 better matches the DNA end. There are 14 residues in the CDR3. The germline gives CDR1 SGDLS, CDR2 YYNGEE. This CDR3 is CASGSRDSDYEQYF. CDR3 bases: TGTGCCAGCGGGTCCCGGGACAGCGACTACGAGCAGTACTTC.

J is TRBJ2-5 and V is TRBV9; the match to TRBD1 covers 9 bases. The CDR3 has 15 residues. V gave up 0 bases and J gave up 5 bases; unmatched junction bases: 5. Germline CDR1 and CDR2: SGDLS and YYNGEE. The CDR3 reads CASSVAQGAGETQYF. As DNA, the CDR3 is TGTGCCAGCAGCGTAGCACAGGGGGCGGGGGAGACCCAGTACTTC.